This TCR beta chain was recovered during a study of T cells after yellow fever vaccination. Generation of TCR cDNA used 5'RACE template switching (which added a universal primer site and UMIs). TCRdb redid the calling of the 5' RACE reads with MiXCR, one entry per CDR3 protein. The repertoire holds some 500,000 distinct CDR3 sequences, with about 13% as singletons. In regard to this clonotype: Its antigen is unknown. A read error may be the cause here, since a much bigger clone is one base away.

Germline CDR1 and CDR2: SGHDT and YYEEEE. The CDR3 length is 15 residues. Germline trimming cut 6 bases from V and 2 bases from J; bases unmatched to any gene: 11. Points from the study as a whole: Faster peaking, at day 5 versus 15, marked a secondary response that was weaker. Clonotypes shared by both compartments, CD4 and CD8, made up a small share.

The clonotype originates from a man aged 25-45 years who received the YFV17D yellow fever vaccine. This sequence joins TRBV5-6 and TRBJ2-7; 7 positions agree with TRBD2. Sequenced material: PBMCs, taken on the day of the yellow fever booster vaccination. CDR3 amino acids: CASTFTAGITYEQYF. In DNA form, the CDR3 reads TGTGCCAGCACCTTTACAGCGGGGATCACCTACGAGCAGTACTTC.